This T cell receptor (beta chain) was recovered during a study of blood T cell repertoires in COVID-19. Turning to the study itself: The United States, Italy and Spain provided the acute and convalescent COVID-19 samples. From T cells, B-cell-depleted T cells, or PBMCs came the material, which was cDNA or gDNA.

The CDR3 consists of 17 residues. CDR1 and CDR2 (germline): SGHRS, YFSETQ. The V and J ends lost 3 bases and 0 bases respectively, with 17 bases between them. In the authors' methods: Researchers report that nucleated cell counts were estimated from reference gene primer amplification. Profiling relied on immunoSEQ multiplex PCR, and the TCRdb table lists in-frame clones only, not all of them. V and J calls plus clone size are reproduced from that table; the DNA served to infer D and trimming. Of some 75,000 clones listed, 85% to 90% are singletons. This chain joins TRBV5-1 and TRBJ2-3; D might be TRBD1 (6 bases). The source of this sequence is a man in his 60s with acute or convalescent COVID-19. The material sequenced was peripheral blood. The CDR3 region is CASSSIRGQGSTDTQYF. The CDR3 DNA reads TGCGCCAGCAGCTCCATCAGGGGCCAAGGGAGCACAGATACGCAGTATTTT.